The 19 T cell receptor beta chains reported below all come from one sample, sequenced in a study of blood T cell repertoires in COVID-19. Clones were sequenced by immunoSEQ multiplex PCR, and TCRdb holds only the in-frame ones, with some missing. The data show about 170,000 clones, 70% to 90% seen once. Sequences were obtained from peripheral blood. The receptor set was obtained from a woman older than 75 with COVID-19, enrolled during active disease.

This chain connects TRBV7-9 to TRBJ2-5, with 7 bases matching TRBD2. V was pared by 5 bases and J by 3 bases, with 6 bases of the junction left unmatched. Germline CDR1 is SEHNR and CDR2 is FQNEAQ (reference sequence). The CDR3 has 14 residues. The CDR3 DNA reads as TGTGCCAGCAGCCCTAAGGGGAGGGAAGAGACCCAGTACTTC. As protein: CASSPKGREETQYF.

V and J are TRBV18 and TRBJ1-2, with TRBD1 matching 10 bases. The V segment lost 2 bases and the J segment 4 bases; nucleotides outside the gene matches: 4. The CDR3 has 15 residues. The germline V gene encodes CDR1 KGHSH and CDR2 LQKENI. The chain's CDR3 is CASSPDRGPAYGYTF. In nucleotides, the CDR3 is TGTGCCAGCTCACCAGACAGGGGGCCTGCCTATGGCTACACCTTC.

The V call is TRBV7-2, the J call TRBJ2-7; TRBD2 matches 7 bases. CDR1 and CDR2 (germline): SGHTA, FQGNSA. This CDR3 is built from 14 residues. V lost 1 base and J lost 5; bases outside the gene matches: 5. For the CDR3, the DNA is TGTGCCAGCAGCTTAGAGCGGGAATCTCACGAGCAGTACTTC. It codes for CASSLERESHEQYF.

The gene calls are TRBV5-1 and TRBJ1-1, with TRBD1 identical over 7 bases. The CDR3 spans 14 residues. V lost 0 bases and J lost 11; bases outside the gene matches: 10. Germline V gene data show CDR1 as SGHRS and CDR2 as YFSETQ. The CDR3 reads CASSLGQGNLVAFF. CDR3 nucleotides: TGCGCCAGCAGCTTGGGACAGGGAAATCTCGTGGCTTTCTTT.

This chain connects TRBV5-6 to TRBJ1-5; 8 bases fit TRBD1. This CDR3 comprises 15 residues. Per the germline V gene, CDR1 is SGHDT and CDR2 is YYEEEE. V was clipped by 4 bases and J by 11 bases; unmatched bases: 14. The CDR3 here is CASSLGQGARKAQHF. In DNA form, the CDR3 reads TGTGCCAGCAGCCTTGGCCAGGGGGCACGAAAAGCCCAGCATTTT.

This chain connects TRBV5-1 to TRBJ2-7, with 9 nucleotides matching TRBD2. This CDR3 has 15 amino acids. Germline trimming cut 6 bases from V and 2 bases from J; bases unmatched to any gene: 9. The germline gives CDR1 SGHRS, CDR2 YFSETQ. CDR3 sequence (DNA): TGCGCCAGCACCCCGAGCGGGAGGACCGCCTACGAGCAGTACTTC. It specifies CASTPSGRTAYEQYF. Based on the CDR3 plus reference TRBV5-1 and TRBJ2-7, the full variable domain is KAGVTQTPRYLIKTRGQQVTLSCSPISGHRSVSWYQQTPGQGLQFLFEYFSETQRNKGNFPGRFSGRQFSNSRSEMNVSTLELGDSALYLCASTPSGRTAYEQYFGPGTRLTVT.

The rearrangement joins TRBV6-6 to TRBJ1-1; D may be TRBD1 (5 bases). V was pared by 9 bases and J by 0 bases, with 11 bases between. In germline, CDR1 is MNHNY, CDR2 SVGAGI (reference sequence). This CDR3 contains 13 residues. For the CDR3, the DNA is TGTGCCAGTACAGGTAGTATGAACACTGAAGCTTTCTTT. Amino acids: CASTGSMNTEAFF.

The V call is TRBV19, the J call TRBJ2-6, with D perhaps matching TRBD2 (6 bases). The CDR3 sequence is 19 residues long. V was pared by 1 base and J by 6 bases, with 22 bases between. Germline CDR1 LNHDA, CDR2 SQIVND (reference sequence). CDR3: CASSIGWRGKKSLANVLTF. The CDR3 DNA follows: TGTGCCAGTAGTATAGGGTGGAGGGGTAAGAAATCTCTGGCCAACGTCCTGACTTTC.

This clone was picked up one time. V gene TRBV7-2 combines with J gene TRBJ1-3; perhaps TRBD1 as D (6 bases). Germline values: CDR1 SGHTA, CDR2 FQGNSA. The CDR3 has 16 amino acids. Trimming left V 5 bases short and J 2 bases short, with 16 bases between. DNA of the CDR3: TGTGCCAGCAGCCCCAATTGGGCAGGGGCTGGAAACACCATATATTTT. Translation: CASSPNWAGAGNTIYF.

The chain employs TRBV29-1 and TRBJ2-7; maybe TRBD1 (5 bases). The ends were cut back, 7 bases at V and 2 bases at J, with 15 bases in the middle. Germline loops: CDR1 SQVTM, CDR2 ANQGSEA. This CDR3 has 13 residues. The DNA for the CDR3 is TGCAGCGCAGAAGCAGGGTATCCCTACGAGCAGTACTTC. It is translated as CSAEAGYPYEQYF.

V is TRBV5-8 and J is TRBJ2-7, with TRBD1 identical over 7 bases. CDR3 length: 14 residues. The ends lost 4 bases at V and 3 bases at J; junction bases unmatched: 7. Looked up from germline, CDR1 is SGHTS and CDR2 is YDEGEE. The DNA for the CDR3 is TGTGCCAGCAGCCCCGGACAGGCGAACTACGAGCAGTACTTC. This encodes CASSPGQANYEQYF.

The chain joins TRBV7-9 to TRBJ2-7; 7 bases map to TRBD1. Germline lookup yields CDR1 SEHNR and CDR2 FQNEAQ (reference sequence). V lost 4 bases to trimming and J lost 3 bases; unmatched junction nucleotides: 3. The CDR3 runs 13 residues. The CDR3 region has the DNA TGTGCCAGCAGCTGGGACAGCTACTACGAGCAGTACTTC. Protein: CASSWDSYYEQYF.

This clone occurred a few times. V is TRBV6-1 and J is TRBJ1-6; the D gene is possibly TRBD1 (6 bases). The CDR3 is 16 residues long. Germline V lookup: CDR1 MNHNS, CDR2 SASEGT. Trimming pared 6 bases from V and 6 bases from J, leaving 18 bases between. This CDR3 reads CASSEQGSVGNSPLHF. Here the CDR3 DNA reads TGTGCCAGCAGCGAACAGGGATCGGTCGGTAATTCACCCCTCCACTTT.

This chain links TRBV5-1 with TRBJ1-2; D unresolved. There are 13 residues in the CDR3. Deletions cut 0 bases from V and 4 bases from J, with 7 bases between. In germline, CDR1 is SGHRS, CDR2 YFSETQ. This CDR3 is CASSLGLSYGYTF. For the CDR3, the DNA is TGCGCCAGCAGCTTGGGTCTTTCCTATGGCTACACCTTC.

V usage is TRBV3-1 (or the pseudogene TRBV3-2) and J usage is TRBJ2-3; 7 bases are shared with TRBD1. With V trimmed by 2 bases and J by 3 bases, 8 bases remained unmatched. The germline CDR1 and CDR2 sequences are LGHDT and YNNKEL (reference sequence). The CDR3 runs 16 residues. DNA for the CDR3: TGTGCCAGCAGCCAAACGAGACAGGGCGGTACAGATACGCAGTATTTT. It translates to CASSQTRQGGTDTQYF.

This rearrangement joins TRBV7-2 to TRBJ1-2, with 11 bases matching TRBD1. The length of the CDR3 is 15 residues. The germline gives CDR1 SGHTA, CDR2 FQGNSA. With V trimmed by 1 base and J by 5 bases, 3 bases remained unmatched. The CDR3 sequence is CASSLGTGGWYGYTF. The CDR3 DNA sequence: TGTGCCAGCAGCTTAGGGACAGGGGGCTGGTATGGCTACACCTTC.

This chain links TRBV6-5 with TRBJ1-1; a possible D gene is TRBD1 (5 bases). Germline assignment: CDR1 MNHEY and CDR2 SVGAGI. The CDR3 extends over 14 amino acids. V was trimmed by 5 bases and J by 7 bases, leaving 17 bases between them. CDR3 nucleotide sequence: TGTGCCAGCAGTCCCCCCAGGGCAGGGATTGAAGCTTTCTTT. Protein: CASSPPRAGIEAFF.

This clone appeared a single time. The V call is TRBV6-5, the J call TRBJ2-2; D is ambiguous. The CDR3 sequence is 14 residues long. CDR1 MNHEY and CDR2 SVGAGI come from the germline V gene. Trimming took off 6 bases at V and 7 bases at J, with 15 bases between the two ends. CDR3 amino acids: CASSRFSGGGELFF. CDR3 nucleotides: TGTGCCAGCAGCCGCTTCAGTGGTGGCGGGGAGCTGTTTTTT.

The genes are TRBV5-1 and TRBJ2-7; TRBD1 matches 7 bases. The V segment lost 6 bases and the J segment 1 base; nucleotides outside the gene matches: 4. Germline-derived CDR1 and CDR2 are SGHRS and YFSETQ. This CDR3 is 13 amino acids long. The CDR3: CASTRQGSYEQYF. The CDR3 DNA follows: TGCGCCAGCACCCGACAGGGATCCTACGAGCAGTACTTC.